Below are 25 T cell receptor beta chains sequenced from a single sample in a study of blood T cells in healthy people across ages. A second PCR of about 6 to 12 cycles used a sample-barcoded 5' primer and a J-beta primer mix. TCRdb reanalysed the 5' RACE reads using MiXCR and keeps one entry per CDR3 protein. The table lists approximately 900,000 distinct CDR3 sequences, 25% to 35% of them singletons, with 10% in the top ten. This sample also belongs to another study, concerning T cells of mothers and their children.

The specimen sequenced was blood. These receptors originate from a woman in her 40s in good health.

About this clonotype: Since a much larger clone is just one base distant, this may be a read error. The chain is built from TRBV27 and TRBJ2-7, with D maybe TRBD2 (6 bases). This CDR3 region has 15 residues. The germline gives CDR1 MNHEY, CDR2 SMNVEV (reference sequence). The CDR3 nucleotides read TGTGCCGGCAGATTCGCCCCTTGGGGGGCCTACGAGCAGTACTTC. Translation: CAGRFAPWGAYEQYF.

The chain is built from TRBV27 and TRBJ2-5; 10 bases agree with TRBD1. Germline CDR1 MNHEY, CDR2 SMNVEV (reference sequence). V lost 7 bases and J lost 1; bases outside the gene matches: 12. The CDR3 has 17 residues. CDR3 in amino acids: CASTRPTGGTIQETQYF. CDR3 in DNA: TGTGCCAGCACTCGACCGACAGGGGGCACTATCCAAGAGACCCAGTACTTC.

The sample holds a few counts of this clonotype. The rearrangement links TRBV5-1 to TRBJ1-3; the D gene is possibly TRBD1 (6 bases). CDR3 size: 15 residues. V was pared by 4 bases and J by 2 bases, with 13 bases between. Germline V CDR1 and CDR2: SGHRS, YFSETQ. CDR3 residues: CASSAGGLPGNTIYF. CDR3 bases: TGCGCCAGCAGCGCCGGGGGGCTCCCTGGAAACACCATATATTTT. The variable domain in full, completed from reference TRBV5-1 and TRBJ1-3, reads KAGVTQTPRYLIKTRGQQVTLSCSPISGHRSVSWYQQTPGQGLQFLFEYFSETQRNKGNFPGRFSGRQFSNSRSEMNVSTLELGDSALYLCASSAGGLPGNTIYFGEGSWLTVV.

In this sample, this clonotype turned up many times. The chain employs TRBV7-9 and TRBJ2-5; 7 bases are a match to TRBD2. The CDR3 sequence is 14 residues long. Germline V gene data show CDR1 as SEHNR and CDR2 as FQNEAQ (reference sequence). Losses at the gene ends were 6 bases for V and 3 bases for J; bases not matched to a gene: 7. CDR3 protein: CASSLTGGEETQYF. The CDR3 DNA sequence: TGTGCCAGCAGTCTTACTGGGGGGGAAGAGACCCAGTACTTC.

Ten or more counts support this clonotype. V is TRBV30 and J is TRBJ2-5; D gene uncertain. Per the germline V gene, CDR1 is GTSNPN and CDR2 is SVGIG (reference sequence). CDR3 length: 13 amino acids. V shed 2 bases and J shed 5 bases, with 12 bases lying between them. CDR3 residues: CAWSRIKSETQYF. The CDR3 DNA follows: TGTGCCTGGAGTCGGATTAAGTCGGAGACCCAGTACTTC.

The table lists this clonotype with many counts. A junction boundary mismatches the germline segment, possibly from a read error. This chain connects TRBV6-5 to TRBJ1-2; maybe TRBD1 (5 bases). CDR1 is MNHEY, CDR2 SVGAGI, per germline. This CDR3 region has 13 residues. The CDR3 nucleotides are TGTGCCTCCGTACGGGCAGGGCACAATGGCTGCACCTTC. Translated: CASVRAGHNGCTF.

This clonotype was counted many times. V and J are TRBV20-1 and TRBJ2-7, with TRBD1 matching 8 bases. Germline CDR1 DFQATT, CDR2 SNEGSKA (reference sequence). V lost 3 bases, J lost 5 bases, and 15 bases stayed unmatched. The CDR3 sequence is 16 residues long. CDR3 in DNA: TGCAGTGCTAGGTTACACAGGGGGTATATATCCGACGAGCAGTACTTC. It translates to CSARLHRGYISDEQYF.

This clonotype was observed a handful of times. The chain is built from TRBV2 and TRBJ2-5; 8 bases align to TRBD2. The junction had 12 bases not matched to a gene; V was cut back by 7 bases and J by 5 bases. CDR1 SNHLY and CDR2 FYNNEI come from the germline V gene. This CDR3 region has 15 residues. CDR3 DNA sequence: TGTGCCAGCATGGATAGGGGACTAGAGGTGGAGACCCAGTACTTC. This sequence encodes CASMDRGLEVETQYF.

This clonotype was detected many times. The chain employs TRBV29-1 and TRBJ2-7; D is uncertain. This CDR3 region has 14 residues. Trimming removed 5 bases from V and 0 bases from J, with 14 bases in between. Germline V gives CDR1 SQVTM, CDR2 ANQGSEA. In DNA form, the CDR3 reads TGCAGCGTTCGATCCGCCCGAGGCTCCTACGAGCAGTACTTC. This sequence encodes CSVRSARGSYEQYF.

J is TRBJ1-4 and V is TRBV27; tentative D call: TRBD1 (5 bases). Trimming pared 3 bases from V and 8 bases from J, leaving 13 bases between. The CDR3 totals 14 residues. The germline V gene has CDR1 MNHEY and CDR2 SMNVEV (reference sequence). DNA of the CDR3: TGTGCCAGCAGTTTTCAGGGATCGGGCGAAAAACTGTTTTTT. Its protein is CASSFQGSGEKLFF.

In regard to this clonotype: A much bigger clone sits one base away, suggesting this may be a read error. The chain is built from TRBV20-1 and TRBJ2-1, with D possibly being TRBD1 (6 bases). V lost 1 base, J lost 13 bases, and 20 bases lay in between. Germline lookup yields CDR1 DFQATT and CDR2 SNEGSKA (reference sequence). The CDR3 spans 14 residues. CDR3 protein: CSARVRTDVETQFF. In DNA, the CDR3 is TGCAGTGCTAGAGTCCGGACAGACGTCGAGACCCAGTTCTTC.

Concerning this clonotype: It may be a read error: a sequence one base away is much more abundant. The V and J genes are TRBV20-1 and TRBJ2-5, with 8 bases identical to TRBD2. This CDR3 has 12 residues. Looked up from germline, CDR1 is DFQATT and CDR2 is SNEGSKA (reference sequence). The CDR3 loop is CSLSGDQETQYF. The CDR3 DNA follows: TGCAGCCTTAGCGGGGACCAAGAGACCCAGTACTTC.

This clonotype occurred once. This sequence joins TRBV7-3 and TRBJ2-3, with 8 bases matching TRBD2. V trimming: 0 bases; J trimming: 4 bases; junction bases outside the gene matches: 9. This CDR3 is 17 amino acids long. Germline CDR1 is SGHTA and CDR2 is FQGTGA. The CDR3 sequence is CASSLTPWGLVSDTQYF. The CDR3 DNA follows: TGTGCCAGCAGCTTAACCCCTTGGGGACTAGTCTCAGATACGCAGTATTTT.

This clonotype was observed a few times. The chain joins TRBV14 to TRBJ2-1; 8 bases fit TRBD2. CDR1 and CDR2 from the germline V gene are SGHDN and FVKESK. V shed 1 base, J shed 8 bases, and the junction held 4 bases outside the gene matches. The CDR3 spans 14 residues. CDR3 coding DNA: TGTGCCAGCAGCCAAGCGGGGGGGCATTATGAGCAGTTCTTC. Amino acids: CASSQAGGHYEQFF.

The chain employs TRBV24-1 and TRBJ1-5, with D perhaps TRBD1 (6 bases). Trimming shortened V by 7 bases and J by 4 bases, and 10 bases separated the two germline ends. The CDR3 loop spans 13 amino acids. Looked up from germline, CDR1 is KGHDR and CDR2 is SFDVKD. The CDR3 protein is CATREGGNQPQHF. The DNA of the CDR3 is TGTGCCACCAGGGAGGGGGGGAATCAGCCCCAGCATTTT.

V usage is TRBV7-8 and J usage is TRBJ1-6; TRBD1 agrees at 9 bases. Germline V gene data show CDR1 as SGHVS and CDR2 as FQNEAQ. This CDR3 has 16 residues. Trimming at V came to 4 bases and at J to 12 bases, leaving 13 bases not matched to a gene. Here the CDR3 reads CASSSPTGGGELPLHF. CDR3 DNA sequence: TGTGCCAGCAGCTCCCCGACAGGGGGTGGGGAATTACCCCTCCACTTT.

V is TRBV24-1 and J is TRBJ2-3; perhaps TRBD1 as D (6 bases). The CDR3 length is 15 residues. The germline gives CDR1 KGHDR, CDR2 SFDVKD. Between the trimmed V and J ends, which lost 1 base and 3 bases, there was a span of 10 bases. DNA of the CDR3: TGTGCCACCAGTGATTTTTGGGACAAAACAGATACGCAGTATTTT. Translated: CATSDFWDKTDTQYF.

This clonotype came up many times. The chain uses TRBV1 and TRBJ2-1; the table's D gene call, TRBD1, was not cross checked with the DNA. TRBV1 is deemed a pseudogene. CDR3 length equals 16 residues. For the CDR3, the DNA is TGCACCAGCAGCCAATGCCAGGGGCTCGTCCACAATGAGCAGTTCTTC. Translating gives CTSSQCQGLVHNEQFF.

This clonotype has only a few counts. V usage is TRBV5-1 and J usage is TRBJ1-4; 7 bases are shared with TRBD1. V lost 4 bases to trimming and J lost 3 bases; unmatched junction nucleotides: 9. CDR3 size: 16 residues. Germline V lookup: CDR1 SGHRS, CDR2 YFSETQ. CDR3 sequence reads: CASSRGTDRPNEKLFF. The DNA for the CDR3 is TGCGCCAGCAGCCGGGGGACAGACAGACCTAATGAAAAACTGTTTTTT.

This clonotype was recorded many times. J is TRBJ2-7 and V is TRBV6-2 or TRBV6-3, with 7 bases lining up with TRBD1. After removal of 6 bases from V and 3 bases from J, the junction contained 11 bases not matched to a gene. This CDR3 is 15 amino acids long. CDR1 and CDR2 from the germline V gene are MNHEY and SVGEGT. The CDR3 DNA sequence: TGTGCCAGCAGACTCACAGGGGTTGGGATCTACGAGCAGTACTTC. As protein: CASRLTGVGIYEQYF.

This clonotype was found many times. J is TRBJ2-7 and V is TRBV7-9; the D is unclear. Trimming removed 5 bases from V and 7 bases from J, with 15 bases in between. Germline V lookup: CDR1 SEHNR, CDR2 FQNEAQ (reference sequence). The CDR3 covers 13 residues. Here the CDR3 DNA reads TGTGCCAGCAGCCCCCTCCAGACTCATGAGCAGTACTTC. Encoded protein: CASSPLQTHEQYF.

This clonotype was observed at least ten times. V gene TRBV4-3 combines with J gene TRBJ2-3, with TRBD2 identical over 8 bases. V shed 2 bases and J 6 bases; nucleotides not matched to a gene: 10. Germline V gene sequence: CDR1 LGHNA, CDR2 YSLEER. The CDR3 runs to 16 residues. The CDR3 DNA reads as TGCGCCAGCAGCCAACCCGCGGGGGGACGCGGGGATACGCAGTATTTT. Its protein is CASSQPAGGRGDTQYF.

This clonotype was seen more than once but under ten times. The CDR3 loop is CASSLTAGKDTQYF. The CDR3 DNA reads as TGCGCCAGCAGCTTGACAGCGGGGAAGGATACGCAGTATTTT. The rearrangement joins TRBV5-1 to TRBJ2-3; 7 bases fit TRBD2. V trimming: 1 base; J trimming: 6 bases; junction bases outside the gene matches: 5. Germline V gene sequence: CDR1 SGHRS, CDR2 YFSETQ. This CDR3 region has 14 residues. Complete variable domain (other parts from reference TRBV5-1 and TRBJ2-3): KAGVTQTPRYLIKTRGQQVTLSCSPISGHRSVSWYQQTPGQGLQFLFEYFSETQRNKGNFPGRFSGRQFSNSRSEMNVSTLELGDSALYLCASSLTAGKDTQYFGPGTRLTVL.

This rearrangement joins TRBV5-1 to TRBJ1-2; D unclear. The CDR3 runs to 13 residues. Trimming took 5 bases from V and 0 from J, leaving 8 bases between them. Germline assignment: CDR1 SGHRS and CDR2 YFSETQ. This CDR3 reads CASRREANYGYTF. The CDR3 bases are TGCGCCAGCAGGCGGGAAGCTAACTATGGCTACACCTTC. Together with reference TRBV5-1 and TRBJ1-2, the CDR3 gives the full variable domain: KAGVTQTPRYLIKTRGQQVTLSCSPISGHRSVSWYQQTPGQGLQFLFEYFSETQRNKGNFPGRFSGRQFSNSRSEMNVSTLELGDSALYLCASRREANYGYTFGSGTRLTVV.

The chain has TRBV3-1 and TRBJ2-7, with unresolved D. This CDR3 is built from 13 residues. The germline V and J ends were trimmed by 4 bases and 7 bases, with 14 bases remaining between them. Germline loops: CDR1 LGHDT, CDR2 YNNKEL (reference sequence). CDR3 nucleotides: TGTGCCAGCAGCCCCTCGGCTGAGGCGGAGCAGTACTTC. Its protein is CASSPSAEAEQYF.